This T cell receptor beta chain was sequenced for a study of blood T cells in healthy people across ages (dated by TCRdb to the mid-2010s). Notes on the research overall: In model experiments, template switching captured about one uniquely barcoded TCR beta cDNA molecule for every two T cells. Age-related changes in TCR beta repertoire diversity were measured in the study by deep sequencing normalized with unique cDNA molecular identifiers. Donors were grouped into four age groups: young (average approximately 15 years), middle-aged (around 39), aged (around 62) and long-lived (just over 80). To avoid experimental bias, donors of different ages were randomly spread across the sequencing lanes. Two additional independent replicas of 1 million unique cDNA reads from the same blood draw were analyzed for two donors (one aged 18 to 30 and one aged 80 or older).

Paper-wide results and their limitations: Because profiling used bulk unsorted PBMCs, naive and antigen-experienced compartments could not be compared conclusively. The long-lived group showed more naive CD4+ T cells, fewer expanded clones and increased TCR diversity than the aged group, suggesting age selection. Observed TCR beta diversity correlated strongly with the percentage of naive T cells measured by flow cytometry. Estimates of total diversity based on one million sequenced T cells were considered lower bounds and underestimates. Because donor CMV infection status was unknown, age-related changes in expanded clonotypes were potentially confounded. As age increased, observed TCR beta diversity per million T cells dropped in a roughly linear way, and a significant reduction was already evident by age approximately 40.

Donors were approximately 42 systemically healthy Caucasian individuals from Russia aged roughly 6 to 100 years. Each donor gave ten milliliters of peripheral blood, collected into EDTA-treated Vacutainer tubes. Ficoll-Paque density-gradient centrifugation was used to isolate PBMCs, with at least 6 million obtained per sample. Trizol reagent was used to extract total RNA from the PBMCs, yielding at least 5.5 micrograms per sample. For every donor, an aliquot of PBMCs went through flow cytometry to measure the percentages of naive CD45RAhigh/CD27high T cells. The library was built by means of 5' RACE. Sequenced on an Illumina HiSeq 2500. The second PCR ran for roughly 6 to 11 cycles and used a J-beta primer mix along with a sample-barcoded 5' primer. A unique molecular identifier was introduced onto each TCR beta cDNA molecule by a template-switch 5' adaptor carrying 12 random nucleotides. Each sample yielded at least 2.5 million CDR3-containing paired-end reads. First-strand cDNA was synthesized from all RNA with the Mint cDNA synthesis kit, primed by a TRBC-specific oligonucleotide. All cDNA was treated with uracil-DNA glycosylase and then went through a first 18-cycle PCR with the universal primers M1SS and BC2_uni_R. The published analysis was carried out like this. Normalization of each sample was performed by random selection of 1 million high-quality reads, each carrying a distinct molecular identifier. Reads sharing molecular identifiers were discarded rather than binned into consensus sequences. MiTCR, with a Q25 quality threshold and the strictest error-elimination algorithm, was used for CDR3 identification, clonotype clustering and error correction. Lower-bound total TCR beta diversity was estimated with a nonparametric unseen species model using Euler transformation. The public sequencing data were trimmed at Q25 with fastp and processed into clonotypes with MiXCR by TCRdb, which kept only in-frame beta chains. CDR3 protein duplicates are merged, each entry listing the most common genes and DNA. The V and J calls were not made by the authors but by TCRdb's processing. Recorded for this sample are fewer than 950,000 distinct CDR3 sequences; about 36% of them occurred a single time. Of the sample, 10% to 15% is held by the ten largest clones.

Concerning this clonotype: It has no known antigen specificity. There are no base qualities to consult, and no much larger clone falls within one base.

The sequence was obtained from a young man in good health. The material sequenced was blood.

The DNA reads as follows: TGTGCCAGCAGTTTTCGGGGGGGGAGCAATCAGCCCCAGCATTTT. Translated, it gives CASSFRGGSNQPQHF. The chain uses TRBV12-3 or TRBV12-4 and TRBJ1-5; TRBD1 is perhaps the D gene, given 5 matching bases. V loses 3 bases, J loses 1 base, and the germline ends lie 10 bases apart. Reading from cysteine to phenylalanine, the CDR3 counts 15 amino acids. The retained sequence is limited to the CDR3, 45 bases, with the frame set at the first base.